Listed here are 13 T cell receptor beta chains from one sample, sequenced in a study of Graves' ophthalmopathy and Graves' hyperthyroidism. For repertoire sequencing, the TCR beta CDR3 regions were amplified from RNA transcripts. Second-round multiplex PCR followed a first-round RT-PCR using HTBI primers. One entry per CDR3 protein results from TCRdb running MiXCR on the multiplex PCR reads. The sample consists of about 550,000 distinct CDR3 sequences, roughly 39% of them appearing once. Sequenced sample: peripheral blood or thyroid tissue (not recorded which). These receptors were obtained from an adult man with Graves' hyperthyroidism.

The chain employs TRBV2 and TRBJ2-7, with no clear D. V lost 7 bases and J lost 3, with 13 bases in between. From germline, CDR1 is SNHLY and CDR2 FYNNEI. The CDR3 consists of 13 residues. CDR3 in DNA: TGTGCCAGCAAAGGGTCCCTCAACTACGAGCAGTACTTC. Its translation: CASKGSLNYEQYF.

This clonotype has at least ten counts. The V and J genes are TRBV19 and TRBJ1-5; possible D gene TRBD1, 5 bases. CDR3 length equals 15 residues. Trimming pared 3 bases from V and 0 bases from J, leaving 9 bases between. Germline V gene lookup returns CDR1 LNHDA and CDR2 SQIVND (reference sequence). CDR3 protein: CASSMGLTSNQPQHF. Written as DNA, the CDR3 is TGTGCCAGTAGTATGGGACTAACTAGCAATCAGCCCCAGCATTTT.

This clonotype was seen ten or more times. The chain employs TRBV20-1 and TRBJ1-1; 12 positions match TRBD1. The CDR3 spans 15 residues. V shed 7 bases and J 5 bases; nucleotides not matched to a gene: 11. CDR1 is DFQATT, CDR2 SNEGSKA, per germline (reference sequence). In nucleotides, the CDR3 is TGCAGTGGCACCCGGGACAGGGGGCTTCGGACTGAAGCTTTCTTT. It is translated as CSGTRDRGLRTEAFF.

This clonotype has a count of ten or more. At one boundary the junction diverges from the germline segment, which might be a read error. The chain recombines TRBV5-1 with TRBJ2-7; TRBD2 aligns across 10 bases. Germline V gene lookup returns CDR1 SGHRS and CDR2 YFSETQ. The CDR3 is 16 amino acids. In nucleotides, the CDR3 is TGCGCCAGCAGCCCGGGACTAGCGCCATGGTCCTCCGAGCAGTACTTC. Translated, it gives CASSPGLAPWSSEQYF.

This clonotype was counted only a few times. The rearrangement joins TRBV5-1 to TRBJ1-2; the D gene is possibly TRBD1 (6 bases). The V and J ends lost 4 bases and 7 bases respectively, with 17 bases between them. The germline CDR1 and CDR2 sequences are SGHRS and YFSETQ. The CDR3 has 14 amino acids. Here the CDR3 reads CASSPPGGAGGYTF. The CDR3 DNA reads as TGCGCCAGCAGCCCTCCGGGGGGGGCGGGTGGCTACACCTTC. Full variable domain (missing parts from reference TRBV5-1 and TRBJ1-2): KAGVTQTPRYLIKTRGQQVTLSCSPISGHRSVSWYQQTPGQGLQFLFEYFSETQRNKGNFPGRFSGRQFSNSRSEMNVSTLELGDSALYLCASSPPGGAGGYTFGSGTRLTVV.

As to this clonotype: Since a much larger clone is just one base distant, this may be a read error. The rearrangement joins TRBV12-3 or TRBV12-4 to TRBJ1-1; D is ambiguous. V dropped 2 bases and J dropped 1 base, with 5 bases sitting between them. This CDR3 is 13 amino acids long. In DNA form, the CDR3 reads TGTGCCAGCAGTTTACCCGAGAACACTGAAGCTTTCTTT. It yields the protein CASSLPENTEAFF.

This clonotype showed up many times. This chain links TRBV2 with TRBJ1-5; D gene ambiguous. Trimming took off 5 bases at V and 7 bases at J, with 12 bases between the two ends. The CDR3 spans 13 residues. Germline CDR1 is SNHLY and CDR2 is FYNNEI. CDR3 nucleotide sequence: TGTGCCAGCAGTCCCGTGGGAATCCAGCCCCAGCATTTT. Amino acids: CASSPVGIQPQHF.

The chain uses TRBV29-1 and TRBJ1-5; possibly TRBD1 for D (5 bases). The CDR3 sequence is 13 residues long. Germline CDR1 is SQVTM and CDR2 is ANQGSEA. Trimming left V 6 bases short and J 0 bases short, with 9 bases between. The CDR3 spells CSVAGTSNQPQHF. CDR3 nucleotide sequence: TGCAGCGTAGCCGGGACTAGCAATCAGCCCCAGCATTTT.

This clonotype showed up just a few times. The chain has TRBV14 and TRBJ2-2; TRBD2 matches 14 bases. This CDR3 has 16 amino acids. Germline CDR1 SGHDN, CDR2 FVKESK. After removal of 4 bases from V and 6 bases from J, the junction contained 4 bases not matched to a gene. The CDR3 here is CASSLRTSGGSGELFF. In DNA, the CDR3 is TGTGCCAGCAGCCTACGGACTAGCGGGGGGTCCGGGGAGCTGTTTTTT. Full variable domain (outside the CDR3, taken from reference TRBV14 and TRBJ2-2): EAGVTQFPSHSVIEKGQTVTLRCDPISGHDNLYWYRRVMGKEIKFLLHFVKESKQDESGMPNNRFLAERTGGTYSTLKVQPAELEDSGVYFCASSLRTSGGSGELFFGEGSRLTVL.

V is TRBV7-2 and J is TRBJ2-3; TRBD1 is a possible D gene (6 bases). The CDR3 contains 15 residues. CDR1 and CDR2 from the germline V gene are SGHTA and FQGNSA. V was clipped by 2 bases and J by 6 bases, with 15 bases between them. The DNA for the CDR3 is TGTGCCAGCAGCTTAAGTGCCAGGGGATCGGATACGCAGTATTTT. Amino acids: CASSLSARGSDTQYF.

This chain uses TRBV3-1 with TRBJ1-1; D remains ambiguous. The CDR3 length is 13 residues. CDR1 and CDR2 from the germline V gene are LGHDT and YNNKEL (reference sequence). Trimming pared 0 bases from V and 4 bases from J, leaving 6 bases between. DNA for the CDR3: TGTGCCAGCAGCCAAGATTATACCACTGAAGCTTTCTTT. It translates to CASSQDYTTEAFF.

The V call is TRBV7-9, the J call TRBJ1-5; 7 bases fit TRBD1. V dropped 5 bases and J dropped 14; count of bases not matched to a gene: 12. The CDR3 runs to 13 residues. Germline V CDR1 and CDR2: SEHNR, FQNEAQ (reference sequence). The CDR3 nucleotides read TGTGCCAGCAGCGTAGGGGACAGAGGCTACGAGCATTTT. Protein: CASSVGDRGYEHF.

This clonotype was seen many times. The rearrangement links TRBV5-8 to TRBJ1-2, with no clear D. The CDR3 covers 11 residues. Trimming shortened V by 0 bases and J by 10 bases, and 7 bases separated the two germline ends. CDR1 is SGHTS and CDR2 is YDEGEE in the germline V gene. In DNA form, the CDR3 reads TGTGCCAGCAGCTTGGGCGCAGACTACACCTTC. This encodes CASSLGADYTF.